A single sample gave rise to the 11 T cell receptor beta chains below, sequenced in a study of blood T cell repertoires in COVID-19. Some clones are missing from TCRdb's copy, which holds only in-frame ones; the method was immunoSEQ multiplex PCR. The repertoire has 280,000 or so clones, around 88% of them found once; the top ten carry roughly 6.3%. The sequencing input was PBMCs or T cells enriched from blood (not recorded which). These receptor sequences come from a middle-aged woman who had recovered from COVID-19.

The gene calls are TRBV6-5 and TRBJ2-3; D is unresolved. This CDR3 contains 13 residues. Germline CDR1 MNHEY, CDR2 SVGAGI. Trimming left V 6 bases short and J 1 base short, with 8 bases between. CDR3 amino acids: CASRTGGTDTQYF. Written as DNA, the CDR3 is TGTGCCAGCAGGACTGGAGGCACAGATACGCAGTATTTT.

The chain links TRBV7-3 to TRBJ1-1, with 7 bases that match TRBD1. V was pared by 5 bases and J by 4 bases, with 10 bases of the junction left unmatched. The CDR3 consists of 15 residues. Germline lookup yields CDR1 SGHTA and CDR2 FQGTGA. The CDR3 DNA follows: TGTGCCAGCAGCGCCTACGGGACAGCCTTCACTGAAGCTTTCTTT. Translation gives CASSAYGTAFTEAFF.

This chain joins TRBV5-1 and TRBJ2-7, with 7 nucleotides matching TRBD2. V lost 7 bases and J lost 2; bases outside the gene matches: 12. Germline CDR1 reads SGHRS; CDR2 reads YFSETQ. CDR3 length: 15 residues. For the CDR3, the DNA is TGCGCCAGCTCCCGGTTGGCGGGGGAGGCCTACGAGCAGTACTTC. This encodes CASSRLAGEAYEQYF. The variable domain in full, completed from reference TRBV5-1 and TRBJ2-7, reads KAGVTQTPRYLIKTRGQQVTLSCSPISGHRSVSWYQQTPGQGLQFLFEYFSETQRNKGNFPGRFSGRQFSNSRSEMNVSTLELGDSALYLCASSRLAGEAYEQYFGPGTRLTVT.

The CDR3 sequence: CASSSGQHYGYTF. CDR3 DNA: TGTGCCAGCAGTTCGGGACAGCACTATGGCTACACCTTC. The V gene is TRBV28, the J gene TRBJ1-2, with TRBD1 matching 7 bases. J was trimmed by 3 bases and V by 4 bases; bases with no gene match: 2. The CDR3 covers 13 residues. Germline V gene lookup returns CDR1 MDHEN and CDR2 SYDVKM.

The rearrangement uses TRBV15 and TRBJ2-1; 12 nucleotides align to TRBD2. The J segment lost 7 bases and the V segment lost 3 bases, leaving 4 bases of the junction unmatched. This CDR3 has 15 residues. Germline values: CDR1 LNHNV, CDR2 YYDKDF (reference sequence). The CDR3 nucleotides are TGTGCCACCAGCAGGACTAGCGGGAGCCTTAATGAGCAGTTCTTC. It yields the protein CATSRTSGSLNEQFF.

This clone was seen a handful of times. This rearrangement joins TRBV7-6 to TRBJ2-1; no firm D call. This CDR3 is 15 amino acids long. Germline assignment: CDR1 SGHVS and CDR2 FNYEAQ. V was pared by 1 base and J by 5 bases, with 12 bases between. The CDR3 coding sequence is TGTGCCAGCAGCTTAGGGTCAGGTACTCACAATGAGCAGTTCTTC. It is translated as CASSLGSGTHNEQFF.

In its sample, this clone was seen once. The chain carries TRBV27 and TRBJ2-1, with 7 bases lining up with TRBD2. CDR3 size: 17 residues. The V gene end was trimmed by 5 bases and the J gene end by 1 base; junction bases not matched to a gene: 11. CDR1 is MNHEY, CDR2 SMNVEV, per germline (reference sequence). The chain's CDR3 is CASSPGQGGGSYNEQFF. The CDR3 DNA sequence: TGTGCCAGCAGTCCTGGGCAGGGCGGGGGATCCTACAATGAGCAGTTCTTC.

This clone was seen more than once but under ten times. The chain uses TRBV12-2 and TRBJ2-2; the table's D call of TRBD2 was not tested on the DNA. TRBV12-2 is reported as a pseudogene. The CDR3 has 16 residues. CDR3 residues: CASRSGLADYTGELFF. CDR3 coding DNA: TGTGCAAGTCGCAGTGGACTAGCCGATTACACCGGGGAGCTGTTTTTT.

The rearrangement uses TRBV5-4 and TRBJ1-1; 9 nucleotides line up with TRBD1. Germline CDR1 SGHNT, CDR2 YYREEE (reference sequence). This CDR3 contains 13 residues. V lost 3 bases and J lost 7; bases outside the gene matches: 4. CDR3 in amino acids: CASSYRDRVEAFF. In DNA form, the CDR3 reads TGTGCCAGCAGCTACCGGGACAGGGTTGAAGCTTTCTTT.

The chain carries TRBV5-1 and TRBJ1-2, with D unresolved. Germline loops: CDR1 SGHRS, CDR2 YFSETQ. The CDR3 length is 16 residues. Trimming took 0 bases from V and 3 from J, leaving 15 bases between them. In DNA form, the CDR3 reads TGCGCCAGCAGCTTGGGAGGACTCGACCCCGACTATGGCTACACCTTC. Translation gives CASSLGGLDPDYGYTF.

The genes are TRBV4-1 and TRBJ2-3, with TRBD2 matching 10 bases. The CDR3 loop spans 17 amino acids. Germline V gene data show CDR1 as MGHRA and CDR2 as YSYEKL. Trimming removed 6 bases from V and 6 bases from J; junction bases left unmatched: 15. CDR3 sequence: CASRDTSGVSRLDTQYF. The CDR3 nucleotides read TGCGCCAGCAGGGACACTAGCGGGGTTTCCCGGCTGGATACGCAGTATTTT.